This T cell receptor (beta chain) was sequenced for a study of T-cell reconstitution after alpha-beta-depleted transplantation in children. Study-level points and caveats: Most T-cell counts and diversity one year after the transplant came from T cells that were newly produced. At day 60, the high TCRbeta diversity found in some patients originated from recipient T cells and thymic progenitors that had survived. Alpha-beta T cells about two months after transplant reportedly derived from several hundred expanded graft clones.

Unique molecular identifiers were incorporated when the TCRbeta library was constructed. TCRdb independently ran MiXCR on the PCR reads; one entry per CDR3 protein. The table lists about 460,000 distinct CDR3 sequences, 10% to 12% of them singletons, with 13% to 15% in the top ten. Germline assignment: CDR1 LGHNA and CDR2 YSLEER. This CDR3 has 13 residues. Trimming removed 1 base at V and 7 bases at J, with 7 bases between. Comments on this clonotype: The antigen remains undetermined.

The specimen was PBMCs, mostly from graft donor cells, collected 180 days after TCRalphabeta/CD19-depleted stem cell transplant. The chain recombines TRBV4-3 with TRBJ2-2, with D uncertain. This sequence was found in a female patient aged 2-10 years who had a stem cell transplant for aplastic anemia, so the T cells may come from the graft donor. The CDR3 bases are TGCGCCAGCAGCCAAGGAGAGTTCGGGGAGCTGTTTTTT. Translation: CASSQGEFGELFF.